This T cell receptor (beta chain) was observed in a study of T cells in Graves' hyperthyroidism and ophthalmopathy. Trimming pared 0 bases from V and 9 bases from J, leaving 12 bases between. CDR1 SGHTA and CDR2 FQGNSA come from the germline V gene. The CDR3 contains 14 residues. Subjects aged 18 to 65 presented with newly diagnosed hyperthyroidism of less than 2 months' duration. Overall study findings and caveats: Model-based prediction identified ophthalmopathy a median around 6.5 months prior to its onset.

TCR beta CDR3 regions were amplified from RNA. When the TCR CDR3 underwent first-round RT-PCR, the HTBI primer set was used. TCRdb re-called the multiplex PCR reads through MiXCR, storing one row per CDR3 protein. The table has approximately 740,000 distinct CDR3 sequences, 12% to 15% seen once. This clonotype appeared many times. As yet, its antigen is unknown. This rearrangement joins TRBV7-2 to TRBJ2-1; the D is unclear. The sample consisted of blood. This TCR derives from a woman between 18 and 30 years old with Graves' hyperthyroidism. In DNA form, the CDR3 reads TGTGCCAGCAGCTTAGCTGCGGCTACAATTGAGCAGTTCTTC. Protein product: CASSLAAATIEQFF.